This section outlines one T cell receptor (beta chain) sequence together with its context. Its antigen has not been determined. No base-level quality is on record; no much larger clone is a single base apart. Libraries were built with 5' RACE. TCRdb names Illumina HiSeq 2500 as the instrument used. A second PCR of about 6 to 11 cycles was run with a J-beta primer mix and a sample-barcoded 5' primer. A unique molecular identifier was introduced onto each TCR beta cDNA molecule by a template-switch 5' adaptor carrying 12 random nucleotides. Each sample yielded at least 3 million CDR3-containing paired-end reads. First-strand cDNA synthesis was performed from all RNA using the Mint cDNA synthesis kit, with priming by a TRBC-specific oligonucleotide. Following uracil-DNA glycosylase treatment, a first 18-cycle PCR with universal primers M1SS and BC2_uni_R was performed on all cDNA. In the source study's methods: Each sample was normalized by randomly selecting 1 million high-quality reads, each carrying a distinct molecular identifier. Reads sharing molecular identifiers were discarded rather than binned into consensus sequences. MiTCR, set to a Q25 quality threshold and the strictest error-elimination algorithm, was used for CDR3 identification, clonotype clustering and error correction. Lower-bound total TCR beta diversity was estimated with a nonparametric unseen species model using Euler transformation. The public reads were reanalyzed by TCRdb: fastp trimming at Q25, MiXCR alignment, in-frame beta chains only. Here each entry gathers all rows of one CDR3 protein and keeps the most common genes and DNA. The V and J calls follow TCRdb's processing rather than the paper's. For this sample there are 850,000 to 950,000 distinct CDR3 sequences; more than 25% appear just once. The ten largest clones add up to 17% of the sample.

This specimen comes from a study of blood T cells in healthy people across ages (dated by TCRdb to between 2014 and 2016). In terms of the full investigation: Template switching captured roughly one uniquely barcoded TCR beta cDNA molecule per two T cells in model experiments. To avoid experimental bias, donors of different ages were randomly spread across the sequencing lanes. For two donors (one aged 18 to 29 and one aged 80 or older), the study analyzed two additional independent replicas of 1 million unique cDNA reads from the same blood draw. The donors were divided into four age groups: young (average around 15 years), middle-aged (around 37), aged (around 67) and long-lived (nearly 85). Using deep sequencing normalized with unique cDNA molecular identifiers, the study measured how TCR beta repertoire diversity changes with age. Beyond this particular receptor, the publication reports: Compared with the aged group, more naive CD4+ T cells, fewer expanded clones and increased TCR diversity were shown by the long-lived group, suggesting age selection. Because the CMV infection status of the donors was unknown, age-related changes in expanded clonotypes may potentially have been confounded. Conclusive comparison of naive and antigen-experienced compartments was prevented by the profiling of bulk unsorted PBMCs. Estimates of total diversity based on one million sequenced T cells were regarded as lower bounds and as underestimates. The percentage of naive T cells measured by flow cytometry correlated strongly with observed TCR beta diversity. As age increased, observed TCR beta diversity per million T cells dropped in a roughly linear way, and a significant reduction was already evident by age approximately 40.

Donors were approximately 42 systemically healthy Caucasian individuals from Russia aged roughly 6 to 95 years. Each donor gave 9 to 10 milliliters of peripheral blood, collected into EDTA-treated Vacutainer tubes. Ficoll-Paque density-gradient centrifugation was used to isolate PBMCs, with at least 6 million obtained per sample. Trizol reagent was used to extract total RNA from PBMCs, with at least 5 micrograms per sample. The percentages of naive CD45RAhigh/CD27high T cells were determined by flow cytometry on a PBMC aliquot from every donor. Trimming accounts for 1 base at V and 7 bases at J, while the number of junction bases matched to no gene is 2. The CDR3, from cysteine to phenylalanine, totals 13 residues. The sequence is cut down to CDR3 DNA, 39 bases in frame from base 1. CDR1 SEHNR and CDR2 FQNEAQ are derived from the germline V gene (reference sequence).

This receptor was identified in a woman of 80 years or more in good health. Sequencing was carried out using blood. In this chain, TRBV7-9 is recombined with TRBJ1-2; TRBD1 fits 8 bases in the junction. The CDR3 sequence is CASSLEQGGGYTF. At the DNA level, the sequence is TGTGCCAGCAGCTTAGAACAGGGGGGTGGCTACACCTTC.